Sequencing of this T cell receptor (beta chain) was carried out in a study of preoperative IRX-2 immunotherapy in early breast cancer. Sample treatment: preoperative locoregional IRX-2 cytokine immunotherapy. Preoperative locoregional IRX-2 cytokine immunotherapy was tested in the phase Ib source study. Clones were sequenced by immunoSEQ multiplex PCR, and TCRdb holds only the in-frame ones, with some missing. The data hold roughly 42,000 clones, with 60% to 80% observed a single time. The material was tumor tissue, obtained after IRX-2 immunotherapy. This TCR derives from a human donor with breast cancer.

In DNA, the CDR3 is TGTGCCAGCAGTGAAGCCGGGACAGTAGGCTATGGCTACACCTTC. Its translation: CASSEAGTVGYGYTF. This chain joins TRBV6-1 and TRBJ1-2, with 7 bases identical to TRBD1. This CDR3 is built from 15 residues. Germline V lookup: CDR1 MNHNS, CDR2 SASEGT. The ends lost 0 bases at V and 4 bases at J; junction bases unmatched: 5.